The 6 T cell receptor beta chains below come from one sample, sequenced in a study of response to subunit inactivated influenza vaccine. One entry per CDR3 protein, called by TCRdb with MiXCR from the RT-PCR reads. The sample has fewer than 750,000 distinct CDR3 sequences, 14% seen once. The material sequenced was PBMCs from blood, taken about 12 days after vaccination. These receptors originate from a man aged 50-60 years who received an inactivated influenza vaccine.

The sample holds a few counts of this clonotype. The chain carries TRBV12-3 or TRBV12-4 and TRBJ1-1, with D perhaps TRBD1 (5 bases). V was shortened by 6 bases and J by 1 base, with 18 bases between the two germline ends. This CDR3 region has 16 residues. CDR3 loop: CASSLFSSQANTEAFF. CDR3 nucleotide sequence: TGTGCCAGCAGCCTTTTCTCGTCACAGGCGAACACTGAAGCTTTCTTT.

The CDR3 DNA sequence: TGTGCCAGCAGCCAAGGAGACAGCTATGGCTACACCTTC. It encodes CASSQGDSYGYTF. The chain is built from TRBV4-2 and TRBJ1-2, with TRBD1 as a possible D gene (5 bases). Trimming cost V 1 base and J 4 bases, with 7 bases left between them. The germline V gene encodes CDR1 LGHNA and CDR2 YNFKEQ. CDR3 size: 13 residues.

This clonotype appeared many times. The chain links TRBV12-3 or TRBV12-4 to TRBJ2-1, with 8 bases fitting TRBD1. The J segment lost 3 bases and the V segment lost 1 base, leaving 2 bases of the junction unmatched. The CDR3 is made up of 15 amino acids. This CDR3 reads CASSLGGTGYNEQFF. The CDR3 nucleotides are TGTGCCAGCAGTTTAGGTGGGACAGGCTACAATGAGCAGTTCTTC.

This clonotype was detected only a few times. This rearrangement joins TRBV29-1 to TRBJ2-5; D remains unclear. The CDR3 sequence is 13 residues long. Looked up from germline, CDR1 is SQVTM and CDR2 is ANQGSEA. With 1 base removed from V and 4 bases from J, the gap between germline ends came to 10 bases. In DNA form, the CDR3 reads TGCAGCGTTGAAGCTAACAAGGCAGAGACCCAGTACTTC. As protein: CSVEANKAETQYF.

The chain links TRBV19 to TRBJ1-2; D gene ambiguous. Germline CDR1 and CDR2: LNHDA and SQIVND (reference sequence). V shed 3 bases and J shed 2 bases, with 7 bases lying between them. This CDR3 comprises 13 residues. CDR3 DNA: TGTGCCAGTAGTATCGGAATAAACTATGGCTACACCTTC. Amino acid sequence: CASSIGINYGYTF.

This clonotype showed up just a few times. The chain carries TRBV29-1 and TRBJ2-1, with 13 positions matching TRBD2. CDR1 SQVTM and CDR2 ANQGSEA come from the germline V gene. Losses at the gene ends were 4 bases for V and 13 bases for J; bases not matched to a gene: 7. The CDR3 is 13 residues long. The CDR3 nucleotides read TGCAGCGTTGCCGGACTAGCGGGAGTGGGTCAGTTCTTC. Amino acids: CSVAGLAGVGQFF.